These 5 T cell receptor beta chains were sequenced from one sample in a study of tissue T cells after allogeneic stem cell transplantation. Profiling relied on immunoSEQ multiplex PCR, and the TCRdb table lists in-frame clones only, not all of them. Here the sample spans nearly 50,000 clones, roughly four fifths being singletons. Sequenced material: sorted cells pooled from one or two spleens. The receptor source for this set is a pool of C57BL/6 mice in good health.

Concerning this clone itself: Here the gene names and germline are mouse. The DNA read from the CDR3 is TGTGCTAGCAGTAGGGACAGTAACCAAGACACCCAGTAC. Its translation: CASSRDSNQDTQY. The whole CDR3 reads CASSRDSNQDTQYF. This rearrangement joins TRBV17 to TRBJ2-5; tentatively, D is TRBD1 (6 bases). Read sequence stops 1 residue before the CDR3 end, and the germline J gene provides the missing end. Germline V gene sequence: CDR1 MNHDT, CDR2 YYDKIL. This CDR3 contains 14 residues. The ends were cut back, 3 bases at V and 0 bases at J, with 7 bases in the middle.

Notes on this clone: Here the gene names and germline are mouse. The sequence runs out 1 residue before the end of the CDR3; the remainder is reconstructed from the germline J gene. The rearrangement links TRBV29 to TRBJ2-7, with 9 bases identical to TRBD2. The CDR3 is 14 residues long. Trimming at V came to 1 base and at J to 7 bases, leaving 5 bases not matched to a gene. Per germline, CDR1 MSHET and CDR2 SYDVDS. The CDR3 bases that were read are TGTGCTAGCAGTTTATTGGGGGGGCGTCGGGAACAGTAC. Protein product: CASSLLGGRREQY. The full CDR3 is CASSLLGGRREQYF.

As concerns this clone: The germline and genes are mouse ones. The CDR3 is cut off 1 residue early in the read; its end comes from the germline J gene. The chain is built from TRBV13-3 and TRBJ2-4, with D tentatively TRBD2 (5 bases). The V and J ends lost 4 bases and 0 bases respectively, with 15 bases between them. Germline CDR1 is NNHDY and CDR2 is SYVADS. The CDR3 consists of 16 residues. The CDR3 spells CASSPGVGSSQNTLYF. The sequenced CDR3 bases are TGTGCCAGCAGTCCCGGGGTGGGGTCTAGTCAAAACACCTTGTAC.

Note on this clone: Gene names and germline match the mouse. Coverage ceases 1 residue before the CDR3 finishes, and the germline J gene fills in the end. This chain connects TRBV12-2 to TRBJ1-1; a possible D gene is TRBD1 (6 bases). V lost 2 bases, J lost 1 base, and 7 bases lay in between. Per the germline V gene, CDR1 is SGHLS and CDR2 is HYDKME. The CDR3 sequence is 13 residues long. CDR3 DNA (partial): TGTGCCAGCTCTCCGGGACAAAACACAGAAGTCTTC. This encodes CASSPGQNTEVF. The whole CDR3 is CASSPGQNTEVFF.

For this clone: The germline and genes are mouse ones. The read halts 1 residue ahead of the CDR3 end, with the missing end drawn from the germline J gene. The chain carries TRBV5 and TRBJ2-7, with 13 bases aligning to TRBD2. The length of the CDR3 is 14 residues. Germline V lookup: CDR1 LGHNA, CDR2 YNLKQL (reference sequence). V was clipped by 4 bases and J by 6 bases; unmatched bases: 3. The DNA read from the CDR3 is TGTGCCAGCAGCCCGGGACTGGGGGGGTTTGAACAGTAC. Its translation: CASSPGLGGFEQY. The whole CDR3 protein is CASSPGLGGFEQYF.